This T cell receptor beta chain is drawn from a study of T-cell reconstitution after alpha-beta-depleted transplantation in children (dated by TCRdb to about 2016). Turning to the overall study: Using TCR repertoire profiling, the study followed T-cell immune reconstitution in a quantitative way in children after TCRalphabeta/CD19-depleted allogeneic hematopoietic cell transplantation. Results the study describes overall, beyond this receptor: The apparently early alphabetaT-cell count recovery about two months after transplant was reportedly dependent on only several hundred rapidly expanded clones derived from non-depleted graft cells. In some patients, the high TCRbeta diversity seen at day 60 was put down to recipient T cells and intrathymic progenitors that had survived conditioning. Hyperexpanded clone frequencies declined over subsequent months; after one year, T-cell counts and TCRbeta diversity were mostly attributed to newly produced T cells.

The library was made by PCR. TCRdb records Illumina HiSeq 2500 as the sequencer. TCR library preparation used molecular barcoding, with unique molecular identifiers applied to normalize quantification of the TCRbeta repertoire. The public sequencing data were trimmed at Q25 with fastp and processed into clonotypes with MiXCR by TCRdb, which kept only in-frame beta chains. Merged by CDR3 protein, the rows form single entries marked with the most common genes and DNA. The sample table records under 250,000 distinct CDR3 sequences; roughly a sixth of these occur just once. The ten largest account for 35% to 50% of the sample. Per the publication, the treatment or condition label means: allogeneic hematopoietic cell transplantation with graft depleted of TCRalphabeta T cells and CD19 B cells. Transplant recipients were children who received TCRalphabeta/CD19-depleted allogeneic hematopoietic cell grafts.

V is pared back by 6 bases and J by 2 bases, with 9 bases lying between the germline termini. Including cysteine and phenylalanine, the CDR3 has 13 amino acids. Only the CDR3 DNA is retained, 39 bases long and in frame from the first base. Taken from the germline V gene (reference sequence), the CDR1 and CDR2 loops are MNHEY and SMNVEV. This clonotype has at least ten counts. The antigen it recognizes is unknown. Qualities for individual bases were not recorded, and no much larger clone is one base off. The receptor was isolated from a male patient aged 2 to 9 who had a stem cell transplant for acute lymphoblastic leukemia, so the T cells may come from the graft donor. Here the sequenced sample was PBMCs, mostly from graft donor cells, taken 360 days after TCRalphabeta/CD19-depleted stem cell transplant. The rearranged segments are TRBV27 and TRBJ2-3; the D gene is not confidently resolved. This receptor carries the CDR3 CASSPTLTDTQYF. In nucleotide form, the sequence is TGTGCCAGCAGCCCTACCCTCACAGATACGCAGTATTTT.